This T cell receptor (beta chain) was identified in a study of shared clonotypes between healthy human individuals (dated by TCRdb to the early 2020s). For the study in its entirety: A couple of women and a few men aged 18 to 49 years were included in the cohort. Per donor, three plates each were used for CD4 naive and CD4 memory, two for CD8 naive, and one for CD8 memory. The study deeply sequenced blood TCR repertoires of several healthy adults to estimate repertoire size and the extent of clonotype sharing between individuals. To increase sequencing depth and limit assay-specific biases, different laboratories used diverse techniques to prepare libraries and sequence TCR repertoires. Each donor's leukapheresis produced roughly between about 0.8 and 8.9 billion PBMCs. Findings and caveats that apply to the study as a whole: Naive subsets generally had larger estimated clonotype richness than memory subsets did. Sharing across a handful of donors was observed for 5% to 6.5% of naive CD4, about 4% of naive CD8, 2% to 2.5% of memory CD4, and roughly 0.43% of memory CD8 clonotypes. Sampling was restricted to blood, and TCR repertoires in tissue are likely to differ from TCR repertoires in blood. Compared with non-shared clonotypes, clonotypes shared by all four sorted-subset donors had higher generation probabilities. Incomplete sequencing was indicated by rarefaction of sorted-subset datasets, despite the large sequencing depth. Pairwise subsampling led to the expectation that sequencing depth would affect the degree of clonotype sharing among donors. Because the study included only a small number of donors, the genetic and exposure-history diversity represented was limited.

TCR CDR3 regions were amplified from genomic DNA by multiplex PCR using the deep immunoSEQ assay. Genomic DNA extracted from each cell subset was distributed evenly over all wells of several immunoSEQ 96-well plates, and each plate served as one replicate. For sorted subsets, 200 ng of genomic DNA, equivalent to some 30,000 T cell genomes, went into each replicate PCR. Purified libraries were quantified with a Qubit 3.0 fluorometer, sized on a Bioanalyzer 2100, and re-quantified with the KAPA Library Quantification kit. A separate single-read 150-cycle Illumina NextSeq 550 flow cell was used to sequence each immunoSEQ 96-well plate. Per the source publication's procedure: The immunoSEQ output contained only junctional sequences without quality scores, so filtering could not match that applied to full-length reads. Sequences were annotated with PyIR, a Python wrapper for IgBLAST v1.9, and V/J genes and CDR3 were assigned using IMGT germline references. Any read was removed if the V/J assignment was weak (E-value above 1e-6), the CDR3 was missing, or the read contained stop codons, out-of-frame junctions, or ambiguous translated residues. A V3J clonotype was defined by an identical inferred V gene, J gene, and CDR3 amino acid sequence. Percentage overlap between repertoires was computed as shared unique clonotypes divided by the size of the smaller repertoire. Repertoire richness was assessed with RTK rarefaction, the Chao1 estimator, and Recon v2.1 estimates of unobserved clonotypes. Generation probabilities were computed with OLGA for all TCRbeta clonotypes obtained by the gDNA method from a few donors. In TCRdb, the immuneACCESS table is reduced to in-frame sequences with V and J assigned. These tables do not hold every clone; where another copy was compared, an unresolved V gene accounts for under half, and the others remain unexplained. The V and J calls and clone size come from that table; D and trimming were worked out from the DNA. For this sample there are about 980,000 clones; approximately 80% appear just once. The top ten hold about 1.5% of the sample.

The donors were healthy, HIV-negative adults who had no recently reported acute infections or vaccinations. Only Caucasian adults living in Nashville, Tennessee, USA were represented among the donors. CD4+ T cells were enriched by magnetic negative selection, after which naive cells were positively selected on CD45RA and the negative fraction was taken as the memory subset. After blood collection by leukapheresis, PBMCs were isolated using Ficoll-Histopaque density gradient centrifugation and then cryopreserved in the vapor phase of liquid nitrogen. Analytical flow cytometry was used to check the purity and quantity of every magnetically sorted T cell population. From each sorted fraction, genomic DNA was isolated and quantified by UV absorbance on a Nanodrop 2000c. Deletion took 9 bases off V and 2 bases off J, with a span of 11 bases between the germline ends. The CDR1 and CDR2 encoded by the germline V gene are MRHNA and SNTAGT. The CDR3 goes from the cysteine to the phenylalanine over 14 residues. Solely the CDR3 DNA is kept, with 42 bases framed from the first base.

Turning to this clone: Its antigen target is currently unknown. Base quality data are lacking; no much larger clone is found one base away.

This receptor was taken from a man between 18 and 35 years old in good health. The sequenced sample was memory CD4+ T cells sorted from blood. The sample's cell subset or site label, in plain terms: CD45RA-negative fraction. This chain is built from TRBV6-4 and TRBJ1-6, with the D gene too uncertain to name. The CDR3 reads CASSDGTYNSPLHF. The nucleotide sequence reads TGTGCCAGTTCTGACGGAACCTATAATTCACCCCTCCACTTT.